This entry lists 22 T cell receptor beta chains sequenced from one sample in a study of blood T cell repertoires in COVID-19 (dated by TCRdb to about 2020). Libraries were made using the immunoSEQ multiplex PCR assay. Drawn from immuneACCESS, this table holds only the in-frame rearrangements with V and J called that TCRdb kept. Clones are partly lost; checked studies trace under half to an unresolved V gene and leave the rest unexplained. The sample data list about 200,000 clones, and roughly 84% of these were observed just once. Of the sample, about 6.6% falls within the top ten clones. Material for sequencing was peripheral blood. These receptor sequences come from a woman between 40 and 50 years old who had recovered from COVID-19.

As DNA, the CDR3 is TGTGCCAGCAGCCTGACCGGGACAGGTTCCTACGAGCAGTACTTC. Protein product: CASSLTGTGSYEQYF. The chain uses TRBV5-5 and TRBJ2-7; 8 bases agree with TRBD1. This CDR3 has 15 amino acids. From germline, CDR1 is SGHKS and CDR2 YYEKEE (reference sequence). The V and J ends lost 4 bases and 1 base, in that order; junction bases with no gene match: 7.

The genes are TRBV10-3 and TRBJ2-3, with a tentative D call TRBD2 (5 bases). Germline V lookup: CDR1 ENHRY, CDR2 SYGVKD. V lost 3 bases and J 2 bases, leaving 9 bases between the germline ends. CDR3 length equals 14 residues. CDR3: CAISDLLATDTQYF. In DNA form, the CDR3 reads TGTGCCATCAGTGATCTGCTAGCCACAGATACGCAGTATTTT.

V and J are TRBV10-3 and TRBJ2-1; perhaps TRBD2 as D (7 bases). The CDR3 has 12 residues. V was pared by 8 bases and J by 8 bases, with 13 bases between. Germline V gives CDR1 ENHRY, CDR2 SYGVKD. CDR3 region: CAIWGGGDEQFF. DNA for the CDR3: TGTGCCATCTGGGGAGGGGGGGATGAGCAGTTCTTC.

The chain combines TRBV11-2 with TRBJ2-7, with 9 bases matching TRBD2. From germline, CDR1 is SGHAT and CDR2 FQNNGV. With 6 bases clipped from V and 5 bases from J, the junction kept 14 bases outside the gene matches. The CDR3 is 16 residues long. The CDR3 coding sequence is TGTGCCAGCAGGGACGGGAGGGCTAGCGGGATACACGAGCAGTACTTC. It translates to CASRDGRASGIHEQYF. The full variable domain, completed using reference TRBV11-2 and TRBJ2-7, is EAGVAQSPRYKIIEKRQSVAFWCNPISGHATLYWYQQILGQGPKLLIQFQNNGVVDDSQLPKDRFSAERLKGVDSTLKIQPAKLEDSAVYLCASRDGRASGIHEQYFGPGTRLTVT.

The rearrangement uses TRBV6-6 and TRBJ2-7; D not resolved. This CDR3 contains 14 residues. V gave up 2 bases and J gave up 9 bases, with 17 bases separating them. From germline, CDR1 is MNHNY and CDR2 SVGAGI (reference sequence). The CDR3 sequence: CASSYPEDVSSQYF. In DNA form, the CDR3 reads TGTGCCAGCAGTTACCCAGAGGATGTCAGCTCGCAGTACTTC.

This chain uses TRBV14 with TRBJ1-1; no clear D gene. Germline values: CDR1 SGHDN, CDR2 FVKESK. V lost 0 bases, J lost 10 bases, and 18 bases lay in between. This CDR3 has 15 residues. DNA of the CDR3: TGTGCCAGCAGCCAAGATCGGGCCGGGAATCAGAGAGCTTTCTTT. It codes for CASSQDRAGNQRAFF.

V gene TRBV4-2 combines with J gene TRBJ1-2, with D uncertain. CDR1 LGHNA and CDR2 YNFKEQ come from the germline V gene. Trimming removed 2 bases from V and 0 bases from J, with 10 bases in between. The CDR3 consists of 15 residues. The CDR3 here is CASSQYDGANYGYTF. Written as DNA, the CDR3 is TGTGCCAGCAGCCAATATGACGGAGCTAACTATGGCTACACCTTC.

This chain uses TRBV6-5 with TRBJ1-4; D perhaps matches TRBD1 (5 bases). The V and J ends lost 0 bases and 8 bases respectively, with 13 bases between them. The CDR3 extends over 15 amino acids. CDR1 is MNHEY and CDR2 is SVGAGI in the germline V gene. The DNA of the CDR3 is TGTGCCAGCAGTTACTCGATAGGGGCTCAGGAAAAACTGTTTTTT. Translating gives CASSYSIGAQEKLFF.

V usage is TRBV30 and J usage is TRBJ2-7, with D perhaps matching TRBD1 (6 bases). CDR3 length: 13 amino acids. Trimming took off 7 bases at V and 2 bases at J, with 15 bases between the two ends. Per the germline V gene, CDR1 is GTSNPN and CDR2 is SVGIG (reference sequence). The CDR3 sequence: CALEWGRTYEQYF. CDR3 coding DNA: TGTGCCTTGGAGTGGGGGCGAACCTACGAGCAGTACTTC.

The chain uses TRBV6-5 and TRBJ2-7, with D perhaps TRBD1 (6 bases). V dropped 2 bases and J dropped 2 bases, with 10 bases sitting between them. Per germline, CDR1 MNHEY and CDR2 SVGAGI. The CDR3 has 14 amino acids. The CDR3 here is CASSYQGTAYEQYF. CDR3 nucleotides: TGTGCCAGCAGTTACCAGGGGACCGCCTACGAGCAGTACTTC.

This clone was recorded a few times. V gene TRBV7-9 combines with J gene TRBJ1-1; D remains ambiguous. Trimming removed 9 bases from V and 4 bases from J, with 9 bases in between. The CDR3 runs 11 residues. Looked up from germline, CDR1 is SEHNR and CDR2 is FQNEAQ (reference sequence). Written as DNA, the CDR3 is TGTGCCAGTACACGCGGCACTGAAGCTTTCTTT. As protein: CASTRGTEAFF.

The J gene is TRBJ1-2, the V gene TRBV3-1 (or the pseudogene TRBV3-2); D is perhaps TRBD1 (6 bases). CDR3 length: 15 residues. Per germline, CDR1 LGHDT and CDR2 YNNKEL (reference sequence). V lost 1 base and J lost 0, with 9 bases in between. CDR3 nucleotides: TGTGCCAGCAGCCAAGGGACAGAAACTAACTATGGCTACACCTTC. Translating gives CASSQGTETNYGYTF.

The V gene is TRBV6-5, the J gene TRBJ2-3, with 9 positions matching TRBD2. The CDR3 loop spans 15 amino acids. Germline V lookup: CDR1 MNHEY, CDR2 SVGAGI. The J segment lost 3 bases and the V segment lost 7 bases, leaving 8 bases of the junction unmatched. The CDR3 DNA reads as TGTGCCAGCACCGATAGCGGGAGACGTACAGATACGCAGTATTTT. This sequence encodes CASTDSGRRTDTQYF.

The genes are TRBV5-1 and TRBJ2-3; tentative D call: TRBD2 (6 bases). This CDR3 is built from 15 residues. V lost 3 bases, J lost 4 bases, and 15 bases lay in between. Germline V gives CDR1 SGHRS, CDR2 YFSETQ. The CDR3 loop reads CASSWGDQGADTQYF. In nucleotides, the CDR3 is TGCGCCAGCAGCTGGGGGGATCAAGGAGCAGATACGCAGTATTTT.

V usage is TRBV7-9 and J usage is TRBJ2-7; 10 nucleotides line up with TRBD2. This CDR3 is 14 amino acids long. The J segment lost 2 bases and the V segment lost 2 bases, leaving 0 bases of the junction unmatched. The germline V gene has CDR1 SEHNR and CDR2 FQNEAQ (reference sequence). Written as DNA, the CDR3 is TGTGCCAGCAGCTTAAGCGGGAGGGCCTACGAGCAGTACTTC. This gives the protein CASSLSGRAYEQYF.

The chain employs TRBV3-1 (or the pseudogene TRBV3-2) and TRBJ2-2, with 11 bases identical to TRBD2. There are 16 residues in the CDR3. Germline loops: CDR1 LGHDT, CDR2 YNNKEL (reference sequence). J lost 7 bases, V lost 4 bases, and 8 bases had no gene match. CDR3 sequence (DNA): TGTGCCAGCAGCCCCCTAGCGGGAGGCCGGGGCGGGGAGCTGTTTTTT. Its protein product is CASSPLAGGRGGELFF.

The chain is built from TRBV3-1 (or the pseudogene TRBV3-2) and TRBJ2-7, with a possible D match to TRBD2 (6 bases). In germline, CDR1 is LGHDT, CDR2 YNNKEL (reference sequence). Trimming pared 3 bases from V and 3 bases from J, leaving 12 bases between. This CDR3 spans 14 amino acids. The chain's CDR3 is CASSQAGTGYEQYF. CDR3 DNA sequence: TGTGCCAGCAGCCAGGCGGGAACGGGCTACGAGCAGTACTTC.

The chain uses TRBV19 and TRBJ1-1; D gene ambiguous. V lost 8 bases and J 0 bases, leaving 10 bases between the germline ends. The CDR3 covers 13 residues. Germline assignment: CDR1 LNHDA and CDR2 SQIVND (reference sequence). CDR3 in DNA: TGTGCCAGTCGAGGATACATGAACACTGAAGCTTTCTTT. Protein: CASRGYMNTEAFF.

V and J are TRBV6-1 and TRBJ1-5; D might be TRBD1 (5 bases). V gave up 2 bases and J gave up 4 bases, with 9 bases separating them. CDR3 length: 14 residues. CDR1 and CDR2 from the germline V gene are MNHNS and SASEGT. CDR3 bases: TGTGCCAGCAGTGAAATGGGGCCTAATCAGCCCCAGCATTTT. Translation gives CASSEMGPNQPQHF.

In DNA form, the CDR3 reads TGCGCCAGCAGCTTCGGGGGATCCTACGAGCAGTACTTC. Its protein product is CASSFGGSYEQYF. This sequence joins TRBV5-1 and TRBJ2-7, with D perhaps matching TRBD2 (6 bases). Germline assignment: CDR1 SGHRS and CDR2 YFSETQ. The CDR3 covers 13 residues. Trimming removed 2 bases at V and 1 base at J, with 7 bases between.

Of note for this clone: The junction does not match germline at one end; this may be a read error. V gene TRBV7-3 combines with J gene TRBJ2-1, with TRBD2 identical over 11 bases. Looked up from germline, CDR1 is SGHTA and CDR2 is FQGTGA. This CDR3 has 16 residues. The CDR3 nucleotides are TGTGCCAGCAGGTTAAGGGGACTAGCGGCCTACAATGAGCAGTTCTTC. Translation gives CASRLRGLAAYNEQFF.

J is TRBJ1-1 and V is TRBV4-1, with TRBD1 matching over 9 bases. From germline, CDR1 is MGHRA and CDR2 YSYEKL. The CDR3 is 15 amino acids. The trim removed 5 bases at V and 3 bases at J, leaving 7 bases unmatched. This CDR3 is CASSEGQGPDTEAFF. In nucleotides, the CDR3 is TGCGCCAGCAGCGAAGGACAGGGGCCAGACACTGAAGCTTTCTTT.